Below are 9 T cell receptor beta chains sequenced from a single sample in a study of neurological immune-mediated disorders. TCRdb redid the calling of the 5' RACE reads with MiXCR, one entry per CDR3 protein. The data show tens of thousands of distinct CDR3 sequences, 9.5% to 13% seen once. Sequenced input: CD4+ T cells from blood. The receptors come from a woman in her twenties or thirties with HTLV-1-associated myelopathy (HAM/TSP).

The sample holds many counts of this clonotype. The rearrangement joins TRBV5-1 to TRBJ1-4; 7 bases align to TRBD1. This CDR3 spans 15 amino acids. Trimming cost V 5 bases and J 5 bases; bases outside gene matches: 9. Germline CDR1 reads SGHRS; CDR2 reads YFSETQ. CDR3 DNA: TGCGCCAGCAGGCCGACAGGGTTGCGAAATGAAAAACTGTTTTTT. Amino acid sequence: CASRPTGLRNEKLFF.

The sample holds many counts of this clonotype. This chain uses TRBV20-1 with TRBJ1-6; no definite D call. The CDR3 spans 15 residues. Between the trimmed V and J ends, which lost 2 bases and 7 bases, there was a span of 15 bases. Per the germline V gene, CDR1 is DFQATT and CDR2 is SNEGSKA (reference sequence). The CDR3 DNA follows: TGCAGTGCTAGATCCCCGACGGGATCCAATTCACCCCTCCACTTT. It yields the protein CSARSPTGSNSPLHF.

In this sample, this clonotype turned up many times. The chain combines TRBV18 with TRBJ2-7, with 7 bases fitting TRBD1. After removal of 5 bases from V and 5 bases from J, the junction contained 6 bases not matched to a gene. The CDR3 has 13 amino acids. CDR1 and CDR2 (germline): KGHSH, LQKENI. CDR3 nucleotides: TGTGCCAGCTCATCGACAGGGTCCAACGAGCAGTACTTC. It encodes CASSSTGSNEQYF.

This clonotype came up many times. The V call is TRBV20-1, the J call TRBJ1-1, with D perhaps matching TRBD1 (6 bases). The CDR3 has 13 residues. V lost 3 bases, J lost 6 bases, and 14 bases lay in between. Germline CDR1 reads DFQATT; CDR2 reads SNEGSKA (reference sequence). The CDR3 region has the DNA TGCAGTGCTAGGGAGGGGGGTGTGCCTGAAGCTTTCTTT. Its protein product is CSAREGGVPEAFF.

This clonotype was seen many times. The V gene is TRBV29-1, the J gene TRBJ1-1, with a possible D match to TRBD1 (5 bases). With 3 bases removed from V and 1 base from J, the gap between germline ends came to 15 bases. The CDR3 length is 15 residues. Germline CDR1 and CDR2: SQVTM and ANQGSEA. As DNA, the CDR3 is TGCAGCGTTGATCCCATCGACAGCCCGAACACTGAAGCTTTCTTT. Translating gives CSVDPIDSPNTEAFF.

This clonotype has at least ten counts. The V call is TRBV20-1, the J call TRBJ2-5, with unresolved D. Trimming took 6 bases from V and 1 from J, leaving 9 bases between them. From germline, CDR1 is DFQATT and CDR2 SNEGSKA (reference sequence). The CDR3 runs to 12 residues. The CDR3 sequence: CSASRAQETQYF. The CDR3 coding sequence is TGCAGTGCCTCCCGGGCCCAAGAGACCCAGTACTTC.

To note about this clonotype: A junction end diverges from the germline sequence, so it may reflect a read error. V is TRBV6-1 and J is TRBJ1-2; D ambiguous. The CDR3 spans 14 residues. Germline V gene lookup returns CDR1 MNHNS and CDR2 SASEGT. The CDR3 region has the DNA TGTGCCAACAGTAGAGAACCCACTAGCTATGGCTACACCTTC. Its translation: CANSREPTSYGYTF.

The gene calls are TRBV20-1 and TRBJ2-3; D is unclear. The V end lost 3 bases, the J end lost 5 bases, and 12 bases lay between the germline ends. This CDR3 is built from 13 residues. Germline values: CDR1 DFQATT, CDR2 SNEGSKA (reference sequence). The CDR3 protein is CSASSKVLDTQYF. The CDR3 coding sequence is TGCAGTGCTAGTTCAAAAGTTTTAGATACGCAGTATTTT.

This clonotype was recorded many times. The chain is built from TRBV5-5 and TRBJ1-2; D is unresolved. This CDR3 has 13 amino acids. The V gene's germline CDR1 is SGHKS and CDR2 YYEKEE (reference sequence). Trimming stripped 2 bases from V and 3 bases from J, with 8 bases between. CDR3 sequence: CASSLGGDYGYTF. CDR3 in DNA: TGTGCCAGCAGCTTAGGAGGAGACTATGGCTACACCTTC. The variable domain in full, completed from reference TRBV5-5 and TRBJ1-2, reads DAGVTQSPTHLIKTRGQQVTLRCSPISGHKSVSWYQQVLGQGPQFIFQYYEKEERGRGNFPDRFSARQFPNYSSELNVNALLLGDSALYLCASSLGGDYGYTFGSGTRLTVV.